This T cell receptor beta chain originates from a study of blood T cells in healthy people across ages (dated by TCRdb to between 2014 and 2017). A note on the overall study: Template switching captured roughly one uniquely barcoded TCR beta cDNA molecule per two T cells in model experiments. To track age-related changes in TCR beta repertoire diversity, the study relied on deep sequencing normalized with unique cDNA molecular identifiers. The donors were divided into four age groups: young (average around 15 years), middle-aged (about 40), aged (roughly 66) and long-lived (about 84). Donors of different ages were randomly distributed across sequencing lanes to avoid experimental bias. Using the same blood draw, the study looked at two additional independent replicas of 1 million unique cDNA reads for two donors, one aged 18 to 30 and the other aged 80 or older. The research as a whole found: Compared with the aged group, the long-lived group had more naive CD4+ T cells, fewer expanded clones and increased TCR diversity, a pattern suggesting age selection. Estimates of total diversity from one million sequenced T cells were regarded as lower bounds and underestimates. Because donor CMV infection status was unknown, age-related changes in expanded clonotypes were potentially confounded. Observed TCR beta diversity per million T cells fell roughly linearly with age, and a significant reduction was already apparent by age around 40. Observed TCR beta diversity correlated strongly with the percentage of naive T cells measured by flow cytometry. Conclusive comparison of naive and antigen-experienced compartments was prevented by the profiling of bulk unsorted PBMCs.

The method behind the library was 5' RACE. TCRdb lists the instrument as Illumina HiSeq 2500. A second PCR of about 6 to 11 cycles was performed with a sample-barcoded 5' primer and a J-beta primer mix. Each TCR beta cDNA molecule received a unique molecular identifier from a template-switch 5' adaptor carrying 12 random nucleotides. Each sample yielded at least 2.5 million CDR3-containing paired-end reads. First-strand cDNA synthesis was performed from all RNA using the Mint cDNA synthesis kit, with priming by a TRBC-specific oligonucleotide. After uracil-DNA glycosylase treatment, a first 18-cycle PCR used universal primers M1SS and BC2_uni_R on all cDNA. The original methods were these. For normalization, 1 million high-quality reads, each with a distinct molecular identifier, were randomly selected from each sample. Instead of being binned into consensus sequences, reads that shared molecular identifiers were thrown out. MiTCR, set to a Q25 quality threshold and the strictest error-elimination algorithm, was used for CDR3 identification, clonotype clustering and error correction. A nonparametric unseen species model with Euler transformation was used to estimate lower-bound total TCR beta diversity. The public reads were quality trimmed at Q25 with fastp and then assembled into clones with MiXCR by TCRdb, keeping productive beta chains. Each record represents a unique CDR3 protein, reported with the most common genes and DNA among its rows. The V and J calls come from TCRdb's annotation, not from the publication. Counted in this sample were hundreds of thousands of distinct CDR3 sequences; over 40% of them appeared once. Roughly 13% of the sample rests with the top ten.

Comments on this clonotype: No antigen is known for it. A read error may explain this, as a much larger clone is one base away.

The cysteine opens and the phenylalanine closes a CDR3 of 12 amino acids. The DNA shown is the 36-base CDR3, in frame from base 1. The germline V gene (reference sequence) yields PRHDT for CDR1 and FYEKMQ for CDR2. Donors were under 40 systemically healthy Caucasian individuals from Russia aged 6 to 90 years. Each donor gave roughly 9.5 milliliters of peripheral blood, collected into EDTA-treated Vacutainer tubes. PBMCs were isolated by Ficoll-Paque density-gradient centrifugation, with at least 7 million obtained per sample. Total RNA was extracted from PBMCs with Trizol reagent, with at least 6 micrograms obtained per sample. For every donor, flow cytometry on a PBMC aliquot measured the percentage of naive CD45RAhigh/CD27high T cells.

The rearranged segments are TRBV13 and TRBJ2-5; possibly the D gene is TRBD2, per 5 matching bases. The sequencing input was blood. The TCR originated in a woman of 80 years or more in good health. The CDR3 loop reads CASSLKEEIQYF. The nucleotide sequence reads TGTGCCAGCAGCTTAAAGGAGGAGATCCAGTACTTC.